The entry below gives a single T cell receptor beta chain sequence along with its context. Its matching antigen is unknown. The CDR3 contains 15 residues. Trimming took 3 bases from V and 2 from J; bases not matched to a gene: 7. Germline-derived CDR1 and CDR2 are SGHKS and YYEKEE (reference sequence). TCRdb re-analysed the RT-PCR reads in MiXCR, keeping a single row per CDR3 protein. Here the sample spans roughly 760,000 distinct CDR3 sequences, 21% being singletons. The data derive from a study of response to subunit inactivated influenza vaccine. Study results and caveats: Few additional T cells are recruited per seasonal influenza vaccination, authors suggested.

The TCR sequence derives from a man in his forties or fifties who received an inactivated influenza vaccine. V and J are TRBV5-5 and TRBJ2-7; 8 nucleotides agree with TRBD2. Source: PBMCs from blood, taken 5 days after vaccination. CDR3 amino acids: CASSSVLAGTYEQYF. The CDR3 region has the DNA TGTGCCAGCAGCTCAGTCCTAGCGGGTACCTACGAGCAGTACTTC.